This TCR beta chain was found in a study of T-cell reconstitution after alpha-beta-depleted transplantation in children. A library of TCRbeta sequences, prepared with unique molecular identifiers, was generated. TCRdb processed the PCR reads anew with MiXCR; each CDR3 protein has one entry. The profile covers about 980,000 distinct CDR3 sequences, with 25% to 30% appearing a single time and around 30% taken by the ten largest. CDR1 is LGHDT and CDR2 is YNNKEL in the germline V gene (reference sequence). The V gene lost 4 bases and the J gene lost 1 base, with 14 bases spanning the gap. The CDR3 covers 16 residues.

The TCR comes from a boy in the first two years of life who had a stem cell transplant for SCID, so the T cells may come from the graft donor. Specimen: PBMCs, mostly from graft donor cells, collected 360 days after TCRalphabeta/CD19-depleted stem cell transplant. The chain combines TRBV3-1 with TRBJ1-3; unclear D gene. The CDR3, as DNA: TGTGCCAGCAGCCGTGGTCTGCTGATTTCTGGAAACACCATATATTTT. This gives the protein CASSRGLLISGNTIYF.